This record covers a single T cell receptor (beta chain). TCRdb ran MiXCR on the RT-PCR reads and lists one entry per CDR3 protein. Among 650,000 to 800,000 distinct CDR3 sequences, approximately 15% were seen once, and the ten largest hold just over 3.5%. The germline gives CDR1 DFQATT, CDR2 SNEGSKA (reference sequence). This CDR3 is built from 17 residues. J was trimmed by 0 bases and V by 3 bases; bases with no gene match: 5. This receptor was identified in a female donor in good health, serving as a healthy control. Sequencing used memory CD4+ T cells from blood. V usage is TRBV20-1 and J usage is TRBJ1-6; 10 nucleotides align to TRBD1. CDR3 DNA sequence: TGCAGTGCTAGGACAGGGGGCCCGAGCTCCTATAATTCACCCCTCCACTTT. Amino acid sequence: CSARTGGPSSYNSPLHF.